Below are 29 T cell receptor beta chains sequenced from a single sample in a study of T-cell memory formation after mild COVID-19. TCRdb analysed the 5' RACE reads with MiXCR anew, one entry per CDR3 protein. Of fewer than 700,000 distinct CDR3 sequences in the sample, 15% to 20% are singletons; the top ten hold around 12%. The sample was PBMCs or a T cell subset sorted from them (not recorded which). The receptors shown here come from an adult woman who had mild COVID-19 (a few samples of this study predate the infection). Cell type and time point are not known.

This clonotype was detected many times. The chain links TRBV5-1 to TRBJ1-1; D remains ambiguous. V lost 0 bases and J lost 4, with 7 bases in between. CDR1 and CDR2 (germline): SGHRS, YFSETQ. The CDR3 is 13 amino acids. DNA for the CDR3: TGCGCCAGCAGCTTGGAGCGGGGCACTGAAGCTTTCTTT. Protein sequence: CASSLERGTEAFF. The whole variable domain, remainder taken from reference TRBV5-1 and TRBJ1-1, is KAGVTQTPRYLIKTRGQQVTLSCSPISGHRSVSWYQQTPGQGLQFLFEYFSETQRNKGNFPGRFSGRQFSNSRSEMNVSTLELGDSALYLCASSLERGTEAFFGQGTRLTVV.

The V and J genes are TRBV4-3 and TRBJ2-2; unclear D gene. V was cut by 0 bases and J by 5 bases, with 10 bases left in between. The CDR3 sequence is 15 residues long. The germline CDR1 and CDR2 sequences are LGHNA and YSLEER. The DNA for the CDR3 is TGCGCCAGCAGCCAAGAACCTCCGGGTACCGGGGAGCTGTTTTTT. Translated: CASSQEPPGTGELFF.

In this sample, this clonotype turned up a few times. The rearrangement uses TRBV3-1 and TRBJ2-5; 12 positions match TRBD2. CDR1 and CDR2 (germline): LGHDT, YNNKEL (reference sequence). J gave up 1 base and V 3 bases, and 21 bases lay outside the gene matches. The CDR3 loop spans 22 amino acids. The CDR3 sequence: CASSQSALQGGGLAGVQETQYF. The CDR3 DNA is TGTGCCAGCAGCCAGAGCGCGTTACAGGGTGGGGGACTAGCGGGCGTCCAAGAGACCCAGTACTTC.

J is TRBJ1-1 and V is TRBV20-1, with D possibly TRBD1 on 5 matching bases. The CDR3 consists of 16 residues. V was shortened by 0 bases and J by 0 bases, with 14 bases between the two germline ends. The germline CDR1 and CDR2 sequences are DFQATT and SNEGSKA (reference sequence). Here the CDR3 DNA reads TGCAGTGCTAGAGATCCGGGACGATCTATGAACACTGAAGCTTTCTTT. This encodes CSARDPGRSMNTEAFF.

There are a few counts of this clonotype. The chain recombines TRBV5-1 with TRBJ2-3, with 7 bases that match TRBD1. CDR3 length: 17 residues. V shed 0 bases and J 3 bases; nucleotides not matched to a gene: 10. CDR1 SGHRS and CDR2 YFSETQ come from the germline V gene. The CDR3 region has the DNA TGCGCCAGCAGCTTGGCACCAAGACAGGGCGGGACAGATACGCAGTATTTT. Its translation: CASSLAPRQGGTDTQYF.

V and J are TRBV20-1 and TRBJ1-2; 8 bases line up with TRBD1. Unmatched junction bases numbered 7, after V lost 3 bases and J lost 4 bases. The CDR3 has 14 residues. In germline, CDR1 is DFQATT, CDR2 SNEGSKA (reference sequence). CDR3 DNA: TGCAGTGCTAGGCAGGGGGCGCAGGGCTATGGCTACACCTTC. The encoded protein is CSARQGAQGYGYTF.

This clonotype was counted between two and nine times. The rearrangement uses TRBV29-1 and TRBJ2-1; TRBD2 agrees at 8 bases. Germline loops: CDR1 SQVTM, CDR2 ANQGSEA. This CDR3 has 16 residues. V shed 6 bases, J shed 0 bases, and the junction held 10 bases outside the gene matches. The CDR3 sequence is CSVVRIAGGSYNEQFF. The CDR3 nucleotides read TGCAGCGTCGTTCGTATCGCGGGGGGCTCCTACAATGAGCAGTTCTTC.

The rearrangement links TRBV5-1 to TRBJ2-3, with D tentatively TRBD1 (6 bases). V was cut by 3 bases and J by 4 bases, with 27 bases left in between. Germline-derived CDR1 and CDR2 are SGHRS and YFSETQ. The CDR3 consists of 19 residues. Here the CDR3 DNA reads TGCGCCAGCAGCTGGGTCCACCGGGACACTTTCGTTATCGCAGATACGCAGTATTTT. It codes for CASSWVHRDTFVIADTQYF.

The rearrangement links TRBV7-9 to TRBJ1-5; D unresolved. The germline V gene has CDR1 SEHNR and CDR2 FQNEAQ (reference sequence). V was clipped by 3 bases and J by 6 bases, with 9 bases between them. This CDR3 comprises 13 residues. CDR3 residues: CASSFTVGQPQHF. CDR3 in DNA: TGTGCCAGCAGCTTCACAGTCGGTCAGCCCCAGCATTTT.

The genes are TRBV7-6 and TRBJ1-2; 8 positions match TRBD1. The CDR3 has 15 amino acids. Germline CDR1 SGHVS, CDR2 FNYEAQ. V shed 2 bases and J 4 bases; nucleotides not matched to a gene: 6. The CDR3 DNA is TGTGCCAGCAGCTTAAACACGGACAGGGTCTATGGCTACACCTTC. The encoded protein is CASSLNTDRVYGYTF.

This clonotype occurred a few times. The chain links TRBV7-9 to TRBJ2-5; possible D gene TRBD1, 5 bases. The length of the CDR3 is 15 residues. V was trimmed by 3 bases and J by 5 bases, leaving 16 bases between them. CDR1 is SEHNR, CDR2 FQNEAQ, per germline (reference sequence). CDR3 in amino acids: CASSFLGAVTETQYF. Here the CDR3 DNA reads TGTGCCAGCAGCTTCTTAGGGGCTGTGACGGAGACCCAGTACTTC.

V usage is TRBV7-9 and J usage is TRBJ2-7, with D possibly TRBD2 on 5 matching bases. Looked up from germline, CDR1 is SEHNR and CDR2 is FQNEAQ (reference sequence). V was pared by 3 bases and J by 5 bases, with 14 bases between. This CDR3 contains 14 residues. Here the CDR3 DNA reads TGTGCCAGCAGCTTCATGGCGGGTGGAGACGAGCAGTACTTC. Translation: CASSFMAGGDEQYF.

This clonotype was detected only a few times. CDR3 protein: CSVARDGGRYGYTF. Here the CDR3 DNA reads TGCAGCGTTGCCCGGGACGGCGGTCGCTATGGCTACACCTTC. This chain connects TRBV29-1 to TRBJ1-2; TRBD1 might be the D (5 bases). CDR1 is SQVTM, CDR2 ANQGSEA, per germline. The CDR3 consists of 14 residues. Trimming removed 4 bases from V and 4 bases from J, with 16 bases in between.

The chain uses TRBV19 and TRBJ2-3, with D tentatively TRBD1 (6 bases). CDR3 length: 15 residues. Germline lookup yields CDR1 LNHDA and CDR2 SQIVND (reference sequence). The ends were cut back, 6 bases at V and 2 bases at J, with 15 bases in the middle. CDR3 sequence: CASSPTQGSTDTQYF. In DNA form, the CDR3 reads TGTGCCAGTAGCCCAACACAGGGATCCACAGATACGCAGTATTTT.

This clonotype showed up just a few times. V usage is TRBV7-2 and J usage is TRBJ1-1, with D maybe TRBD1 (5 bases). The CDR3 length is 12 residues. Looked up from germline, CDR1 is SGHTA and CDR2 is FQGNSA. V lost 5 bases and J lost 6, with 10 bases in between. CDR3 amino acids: CASSITGAEAFF. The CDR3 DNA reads TGTGCCAGCAGCATCACGGGGGCTGAAGCTTTCTTT.

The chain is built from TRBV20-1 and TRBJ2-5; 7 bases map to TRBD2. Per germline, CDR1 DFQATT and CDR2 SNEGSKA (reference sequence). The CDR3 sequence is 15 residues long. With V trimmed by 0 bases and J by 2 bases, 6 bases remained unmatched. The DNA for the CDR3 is TGCAGTGCTAGAGATCCTAGCGGAGTACAAGAGACCCAGTACTTC. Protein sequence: CSARDPSGVQETQYF.

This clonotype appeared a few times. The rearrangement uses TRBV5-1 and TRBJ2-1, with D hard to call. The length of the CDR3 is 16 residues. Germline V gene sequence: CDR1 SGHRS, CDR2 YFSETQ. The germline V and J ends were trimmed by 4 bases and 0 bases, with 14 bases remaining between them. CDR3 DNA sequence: TGCGCCAGCAGCGCCTTGGCGGCAAGCTCCTACAATGAGCAGTTCTTC. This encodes CASSALAASSYNEQFF.

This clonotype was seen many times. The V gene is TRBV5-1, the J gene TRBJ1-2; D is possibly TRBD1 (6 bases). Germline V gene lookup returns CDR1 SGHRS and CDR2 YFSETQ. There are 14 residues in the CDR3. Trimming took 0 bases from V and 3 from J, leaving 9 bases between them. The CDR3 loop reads CASSLGYRDYGYTF. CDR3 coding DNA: TGCGCCAGCAGCTTGGGGTACAGGGACTATGGCTACACCTTC.

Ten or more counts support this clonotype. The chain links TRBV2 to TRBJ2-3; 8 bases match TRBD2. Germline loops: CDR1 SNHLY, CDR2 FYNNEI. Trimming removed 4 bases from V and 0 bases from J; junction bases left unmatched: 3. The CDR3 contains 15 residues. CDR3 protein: CASSVRGDSTDTQYF. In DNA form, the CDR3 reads TGTGCCAGCAGTGTGCGGGGGGATAGCACAGATACGCAGTATTTT. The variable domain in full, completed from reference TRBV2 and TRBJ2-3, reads EPEVTQTPSHQVTQMGQEVILRCVPISNHLYFYWYRQILGQKVEFLVSFYNNEISEKSEIFDDQFSVERPDGSNFTLKIRSTKLEDSAMYFCASSVRGDSTDTQYFGPGTRLTVL.

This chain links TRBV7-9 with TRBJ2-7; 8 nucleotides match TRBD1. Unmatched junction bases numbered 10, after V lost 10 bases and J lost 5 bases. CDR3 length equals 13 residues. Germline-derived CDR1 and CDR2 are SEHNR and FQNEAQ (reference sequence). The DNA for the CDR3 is TGTGCCATCACAACAGGGGGTTCCCACGAGCAGTACTTC. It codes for CAITTGGSHEQYF.

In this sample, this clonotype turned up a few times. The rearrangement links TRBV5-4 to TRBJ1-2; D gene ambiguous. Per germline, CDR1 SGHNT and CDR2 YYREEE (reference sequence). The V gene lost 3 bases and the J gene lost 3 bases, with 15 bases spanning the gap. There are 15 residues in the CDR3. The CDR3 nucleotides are TGTGCCAGCAGCTCTTATGCGGACCTTGACTATGGCTACACCTTC. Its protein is CASSSYADLDYGYTF.

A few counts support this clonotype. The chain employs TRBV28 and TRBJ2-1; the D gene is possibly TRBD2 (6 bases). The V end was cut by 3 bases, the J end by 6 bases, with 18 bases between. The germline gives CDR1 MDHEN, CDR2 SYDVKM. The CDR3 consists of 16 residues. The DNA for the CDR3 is TGTGCCAGCAGTTTGATCCGGCTAGCGAGAGTCAATGAGCAGTTCTTC. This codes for CASSLIRLARVNEQFF.

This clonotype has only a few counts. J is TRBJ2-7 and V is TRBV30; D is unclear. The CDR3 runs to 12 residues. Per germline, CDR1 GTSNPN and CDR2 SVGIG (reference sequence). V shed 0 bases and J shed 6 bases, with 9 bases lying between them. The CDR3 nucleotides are TGTGCCTGGAGTGTAACGGCAGTCGAGCAGTACTTC. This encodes CAWSVTAVEQYF.

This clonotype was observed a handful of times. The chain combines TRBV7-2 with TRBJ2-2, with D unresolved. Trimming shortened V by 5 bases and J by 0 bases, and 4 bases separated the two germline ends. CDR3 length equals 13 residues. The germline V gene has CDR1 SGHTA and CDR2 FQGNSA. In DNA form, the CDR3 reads TGTGCCAGCAGCGCCCCGAACACCGGGGAGCTGTTTTTT. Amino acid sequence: CASSAPNTGELFF.

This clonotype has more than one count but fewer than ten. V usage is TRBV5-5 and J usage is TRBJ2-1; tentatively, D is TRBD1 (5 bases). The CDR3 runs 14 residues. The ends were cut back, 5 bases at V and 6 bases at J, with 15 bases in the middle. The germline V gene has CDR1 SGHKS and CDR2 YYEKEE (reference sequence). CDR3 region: CASSHADSLNEQFF. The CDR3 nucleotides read TGTGCCAGCAGTCACGCTGACAGTCTCAATGAGCAGTTCTTC. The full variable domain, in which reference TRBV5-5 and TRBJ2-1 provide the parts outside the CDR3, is DAGVTQSPTHLIKTRGQQVTLRCSPISGHKSVSWYQQVLGQGPQFIFQYYEKEERGRGNFPDRFSARQFPNYSSELNVNALLLGDSALYLCASSHADSLNEQFFGPGTRLTVL.

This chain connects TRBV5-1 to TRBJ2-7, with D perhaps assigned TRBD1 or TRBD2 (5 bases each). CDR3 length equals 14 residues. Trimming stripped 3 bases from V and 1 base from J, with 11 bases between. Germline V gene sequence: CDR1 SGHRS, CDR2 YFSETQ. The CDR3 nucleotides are TGCGCCAGCAGCTCACTTGGGGGTTCCTACGAGCAGTACTTC. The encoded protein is CASSSLGGSYEQYF.

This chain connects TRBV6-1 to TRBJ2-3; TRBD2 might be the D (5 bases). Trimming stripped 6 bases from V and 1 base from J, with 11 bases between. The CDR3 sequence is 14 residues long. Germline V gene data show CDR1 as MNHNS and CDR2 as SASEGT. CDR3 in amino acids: CASRTGWGTDTQYF. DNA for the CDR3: TGTGCCAGCAGAACGGGGTGGGGCACAGATACGCAGTATTTT.

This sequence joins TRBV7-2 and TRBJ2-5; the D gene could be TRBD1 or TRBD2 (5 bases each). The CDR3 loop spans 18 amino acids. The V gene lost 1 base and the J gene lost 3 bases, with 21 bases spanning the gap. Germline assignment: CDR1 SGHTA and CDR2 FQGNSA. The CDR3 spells CASSLVYWGRIGEETQYF. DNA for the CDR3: TGTGCCAGCAGCTTAGTTTACTGGGGACGGATCGGTGAAGAGACCCAGTACTTC.

The CDR3 region has the DNA TGTGCCAGCAGTTCAAGCCCCCGAATTCACAATGAGCAGTTCTTC. As protein: CASSSSPRIHNEQFF. V gene TRBV27 combines with J gene TRBJ2-1; D is undetermined. Looked up from germline, CDR1 is MNHEY and CDR2 is SMNVEV (reference sequence). V dropped 4 bases and J dropped 5 bases, with 15 bases sitting between them. The CDR3 spans 15 residues.